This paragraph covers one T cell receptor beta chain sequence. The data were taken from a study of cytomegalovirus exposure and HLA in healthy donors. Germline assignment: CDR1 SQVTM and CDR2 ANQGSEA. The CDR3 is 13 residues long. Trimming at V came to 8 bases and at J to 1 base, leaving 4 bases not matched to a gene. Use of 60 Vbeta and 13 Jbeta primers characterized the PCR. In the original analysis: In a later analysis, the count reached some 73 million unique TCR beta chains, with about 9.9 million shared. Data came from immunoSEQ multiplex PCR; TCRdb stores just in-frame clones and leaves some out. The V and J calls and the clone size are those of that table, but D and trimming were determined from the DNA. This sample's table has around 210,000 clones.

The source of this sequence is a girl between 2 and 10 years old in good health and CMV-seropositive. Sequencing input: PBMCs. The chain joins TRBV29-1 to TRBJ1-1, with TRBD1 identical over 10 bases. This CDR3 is CSSGQGGNTEAFF. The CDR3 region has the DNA TGCAGCTCCGGACAGGGGGGGAACACTGAAGCTTTCTTT.